Detailed here is one TCR beta chain. Only a few counts were recorded for this clonotype. Its antigen remains undetermined. No much larger clone is present one base from it, and per-base qualities are unavailable. The CDR3 measures 16 amino acids from cysteine to phenylalanine. The entry retains the CDR3 DNA only, 48 bases that are in frame from base 1. From V the trimming removes 3 bases and from J it removes 10 bases, while the gene matches leave 7 bases of the junction unaccounted for. The germline V gene specifies SGHTA as CDR1 and FQGNSA as CDR2. These data originate in a study of blood T cells in healthy people across ages (dated by TCRdb to between 2014 and 2016). Context from the whole study: In model experiments, template switching captured roughly one uniquely barcoded TCR beta cDNA molecule for every two T cells. To track age-related changes in TCR beta repertoire diversity, the study relied on deep sequencing normalized with unique cDNA molecular identifiers. The donors were split into four age groups: young (average around 15 years), middle-aged (roughly 40), aged (over 55) and long-lived (more than 80). To avoid experimental bias, donors of different ages were randomly spread across the sequencing lanes. The study analyzed two additional independent replicas of 1 million unique cDNA reads from the same blood draw for two donors, one aged 18 to 29 and one aged 80 or older.

Receptor libraries were prepared by 5' RACE. The instrument given in TCRdb is Illumina HiSeq 2500. A second about 7 to 12 cycle PCR used a sample-barcoded 5' primer and a J-beta primer mix. Each TCR beta cDNA molecule received a unique molecular identifier from a template-switch 5' adaptor carrying 12 random nucleotides. Each sample yielded at least 2.5 million CDR3-containing paired-end reads. All of the RNA was converted into first-strand cDNA using the Mint cDNA synthesis kit, with a TRBC-specific oligonucleotide serving as the primer. All cDNA was treated with uracil-DNA glycosylase and then went through a first 18-cycle PCR with the universal primers M1SS and BC2_uni_R. Under the source paper's analysis protocol: Normalization of each sample was performed by random selection of 1 million high-quality reads, each carrying a distinct molecular identifier. Reads sharing molecular identifiers were discarded rather than binned into consensus sequences. MiTCR, set to a Q25 quality threshold and the strictest error-elimination algorithm, was used for CDR3 identification, clonotype clustering and error correction. Lower-bound total TCR beta diversity was estimated with a nonparametric unseen species model using Euler transformation. The public reads were run again by TCRdb, first through fastp at Q25 and then through MiXCR, and only productive beta chains were kept. A single entry per CDR3 protein holds the most common genes and DNA from its merged rows. The V and J calls and clone size come from TCRdb's table, not from the authors' own analysis. For this sample there are about 1.8 million distinct CDR3 sequences; about 50% appear just once. The ten largest make up approximately 2.1% of the sample.

Donors were about 36 systemically healthy Caucasian individuals from Russia aged roughly 6 to 90 years. Each donor gave ten milliliters of peripheral blood, drawn into EDTA-treated Vacutainer tubes. Ficoll-Paque density-gradient centrifugation was used to isolate PBMCs, with at least 6.5 million obtained per sample. Trizol reagent was used to extract total RNA from PBMCs, with at least 5.5 micrograms per sample. The percentages of naive CD45RAhigh/CD27high T cells were determined by flow cytometry on a PBMC aliquot from every donor. The full study reports these points: Compared with the aged group, the long-lived group had more naive CD4+ T cells, fewer expanded clones and increased TCR diversity, a pattern suggesting age selection. Because profiling used bulk unsorted PBMCs, naive and antigen-experienced compartments could not be compared conclusively. A strong correlation was found between observed TCR beta diversity and the percentage of naive T cells measured by flow cytometry. Estimates of total diversity based on one million sequenced T cells were regarded as lower bounds and as underestimates. As age increased, observed TCR beta diversity per million T cells dropped in a roughly linear way, and a significant reduction was already evident by age about 36. Because the CMV infection status of the donors was unknown, age-related changes in expanded clonotypes may potentially have been confounded.

The sequence was collected from a woman aged 35 to 49 in good health. Rearrangement joined TRBV7-2 to TRBJ2-1; 15 bases in the middle match TRBD2. Sequenced material: blood. The CDR3: CASSLRTSGGAREQFF. The nucleotide sequence reads as follows: TGTGCCAGCAGCTTGAGGACTAGCGGGGGGGCCAGGGAGCAGTTCTTC. The full variable domain, completed from the reference TRBV7-2 and TRBJ2-1 proteins outside the CDR3, reads GAGVSQSPSNKVTEKGKDVELRCDPISGHTALYWYRQSLGQGLEFLIYFQGNSAPDKSGLPSDRFSAERTGGSVSTLTIQRTQQEDSAVYLCASSLRTSGGAREQFFGPGTRLTVL.